This T cell receptor beta chain was profiled in a study of cytomegalovirus exposure and HLA in healthy donors. Overall study results and limits: Later work associated more than 15,000 TCR beta sequences with HLA alleles at 0.05 false discovery rate. In a later analysis, across HLA loci, associated TCR counts were highest for DRB1, lowest for HLA-C.

The PCR used 60 Vbeta and 13 Jbeta primers. Sequenced by immunoSEQ multiplex PCR; TCRdb stores in-frame clones only, minus some. The table includes some 180,000 clones, about 77% detected once. As for this clone: Its specificity is not known.

CDR1 and CDR2 (germline): SGHRS, YFSETQ. This CDR3 has 16 amino acids. The V end was cut by 0 bases, the J end by 1 base, with 10 bases between. The origin of this receptor is a female donor in good health and CMV-seronegative. The sample comprised PBMCs. This sequence joins TRBV5-1 and TRBJ2-2; D perhaps matches TRBD1 (5 bases). The CDR3 region has the DNA TGCGCCAGCAGCTTGGCCCACAGGCAGAACACCGGGGAGCTGTTTTTT. It is translated as CASSLAHRQNTGELFF.